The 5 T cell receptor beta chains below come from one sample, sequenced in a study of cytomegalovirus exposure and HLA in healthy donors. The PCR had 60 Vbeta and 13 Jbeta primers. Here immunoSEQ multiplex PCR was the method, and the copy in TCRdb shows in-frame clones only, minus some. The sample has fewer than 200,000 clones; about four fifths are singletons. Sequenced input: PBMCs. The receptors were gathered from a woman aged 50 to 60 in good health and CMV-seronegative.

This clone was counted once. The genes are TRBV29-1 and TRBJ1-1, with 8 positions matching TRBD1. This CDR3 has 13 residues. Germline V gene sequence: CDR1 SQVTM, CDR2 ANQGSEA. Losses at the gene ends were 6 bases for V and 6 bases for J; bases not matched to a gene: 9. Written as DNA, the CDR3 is TGCAGCGTCCAGCCCCGACAGGGGTCTGAAGCTTTCTTT. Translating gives CSVQPRQGSEAFF.

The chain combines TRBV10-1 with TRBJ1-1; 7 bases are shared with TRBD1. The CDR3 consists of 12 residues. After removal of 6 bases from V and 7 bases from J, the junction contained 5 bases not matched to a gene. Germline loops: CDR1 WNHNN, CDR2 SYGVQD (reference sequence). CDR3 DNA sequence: TGCGCCAGCAGAGGGACAGCGAGTGAAGCTTTCTTT. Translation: CASRGTASEAFF.

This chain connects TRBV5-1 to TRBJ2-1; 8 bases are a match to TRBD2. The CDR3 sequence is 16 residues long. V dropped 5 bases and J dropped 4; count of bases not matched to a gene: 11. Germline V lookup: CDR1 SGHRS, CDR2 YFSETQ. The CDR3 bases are TGCGCCAGCAGTCCCAGGGGCAGCGGGAGTTACAATGAGCAGTTCTTC. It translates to CASSPRGSGSYNEQFF.

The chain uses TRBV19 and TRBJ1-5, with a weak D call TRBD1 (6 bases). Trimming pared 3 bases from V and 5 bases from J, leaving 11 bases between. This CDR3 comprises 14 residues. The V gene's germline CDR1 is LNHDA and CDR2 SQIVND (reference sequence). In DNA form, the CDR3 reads TGTGCCAGTAGTATTATGGGGGCCTATCAGCCCCAGCATTTT. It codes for CASSIMGAYQPQHF.

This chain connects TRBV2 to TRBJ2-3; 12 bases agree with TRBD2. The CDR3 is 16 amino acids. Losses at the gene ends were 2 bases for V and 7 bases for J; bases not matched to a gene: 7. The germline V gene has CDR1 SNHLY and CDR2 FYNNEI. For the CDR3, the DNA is TGTGCCAGCAGTGAAATTCGGCTAGCGGGGGGGTATACGCAGTATTTT. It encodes CASSEIRLAGGYTQYF.